The TCR beta chain under discussion was sequenced for a study of blood T cell repertoires in COVID-19. CDR3 length equals 13 residues. Deletions cut 5 bases from V and 3 bases from J, with 7 bases between. Per germline, CDR1 KGHDR and CDR2 SFDVKD. In the original workflow: Using reference gene primer amplification, nucleated cell counts were estimated. Method: immunoSEQ multiplex PCR; TCRdb's copy keeps in-frame clones and lacks some. The V and J calls and clone size were taken over from that table, and D and trimming were inferred from the DNA. Of 280,000 or so clones listed, 70% to 90% are singletons.

The V gene is TRBV24-1, the J gene TRBJ1-5; D gene unclear. The receptor was derived from a man aged 25-45 years who had recovered from COVID-19. The sample was PBMCs or T cells enriched from blood (not recorded which). For the CDR3, the DNA is TGTGCCACCAGTGGAGGTCCCAATCAGCCCCAGCATTTT. It yields the protein CATSGGPNQPQHF.